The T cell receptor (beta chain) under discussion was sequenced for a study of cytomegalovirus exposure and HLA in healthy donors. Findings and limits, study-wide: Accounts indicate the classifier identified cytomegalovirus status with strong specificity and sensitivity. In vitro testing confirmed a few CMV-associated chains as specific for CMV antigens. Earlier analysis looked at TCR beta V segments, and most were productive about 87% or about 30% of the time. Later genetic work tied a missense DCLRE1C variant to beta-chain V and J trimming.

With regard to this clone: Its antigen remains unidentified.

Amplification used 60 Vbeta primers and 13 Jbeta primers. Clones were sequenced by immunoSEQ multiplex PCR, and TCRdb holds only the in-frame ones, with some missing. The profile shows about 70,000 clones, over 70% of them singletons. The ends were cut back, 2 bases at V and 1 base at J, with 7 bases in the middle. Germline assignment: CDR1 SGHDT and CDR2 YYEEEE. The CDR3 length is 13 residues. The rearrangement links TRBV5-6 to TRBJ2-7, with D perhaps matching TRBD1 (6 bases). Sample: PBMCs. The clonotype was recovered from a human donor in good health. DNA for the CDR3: TGTGCCAGCAGCTTAGGACAGTCCTACGAGCAGTACTTC. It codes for CASSLGQSYEQYF.